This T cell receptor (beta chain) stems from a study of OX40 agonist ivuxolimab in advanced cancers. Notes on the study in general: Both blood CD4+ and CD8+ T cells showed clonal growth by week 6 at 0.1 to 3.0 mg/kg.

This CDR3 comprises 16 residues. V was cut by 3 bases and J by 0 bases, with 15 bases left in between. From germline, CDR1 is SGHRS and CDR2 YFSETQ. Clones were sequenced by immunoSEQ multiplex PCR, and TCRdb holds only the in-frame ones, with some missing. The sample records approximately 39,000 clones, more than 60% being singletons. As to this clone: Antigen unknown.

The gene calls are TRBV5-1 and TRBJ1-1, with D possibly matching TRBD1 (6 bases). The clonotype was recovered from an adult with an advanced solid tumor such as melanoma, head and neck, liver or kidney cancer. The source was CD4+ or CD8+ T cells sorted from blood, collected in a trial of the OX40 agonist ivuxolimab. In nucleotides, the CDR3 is TGCGCCAGCAGCTCTAGGGGGGCAGGGGTGAACACTGAAGCTTTCTTT. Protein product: CASSSRGAGVNTEAFF.